This entry describes one T cell receptor (beta chain). TCRdb keeps only in-frame clones here, not all; method: immunoSEQ multiplex PCR. The sample carries hundreds of thousands of clones, 70% to 90% recorded once. Participant reports of clinical history set cohort assignment. No more than 2 weeks before study entry, exposed participants had met a case of COVID-19. Trimming shortened V by 6 bases and J by 2 bases, and 7 bases separated the two germline ends. The CDR3 is 13 amino acids. The sample is drawn from a study of blood T cell repertoires in COVID-19. This chain links TRBV12-3 or TRBV12-4 with TRBJ2-2; D ambiguous. The sequenced material came from PBMCs or T cells enriched from blood (not recorded which). This receptor was identified in a young woman who had been exposed to COVID-19. CDR3 protein: CASRILNTGELFF. The CDR3 bases are TGTGCCAGCAGAATCTTAAACACCGGGGAGCTGTTTTTT.